This T cell receptor (beta chain) was observed in a study of OX40 agonist ivuxolimab in advanced cancers. Background for the entire study: Ivuxolimab was a fully human IgG2 agonistic monoclonal antibody targeting the costimulatory receptor OX40 (CD134). Patients were allowed to have had prior anti-PD-1, anti-PD-L1 or anti-CTLA-4 therapy, and 30% to 40% of the dose-escalation patients had been treated with checkpoint inhibitors. The dose-escalation cohort was 82.7% male with a mean age of about 60 years, ranging from roughly 20 to 80. The purpose of peripheral TCRbeta sequencing was to test whether ivuxolimab changed TCR sequence diversity and led to clonal T-cell expansion. Partial responses were achieved by three dose-escalation patients, of whom one had hepatocellular carcinoma and two had cutaneous melanoma. Among the 52 dose-escalation patients, about 20 had hepatocellular carcinoma, roughly 15 melanoma, 9 renal cell carcinoma and 9 head and neck cancer. The paper describes the monotherapy dose-escalation part (N of about 47 patients) of the phase I trial of ivuxolimab. Intravenous ivuxolimab was administered to patients every 2 weeks at six dose levels: 0.01, 0.1, 0.3, 1.5, 3 and 10 mg/kg. Overall study outcomes, separate from this receptor: After ivuxolimab, more expanded clones were found on average in CD8+ T cells than in CD4+ T cells. At doses of 0.1 to 3.0 mg/kg, clonal expansion of both CD4+ and CD8+ blood T cells was observed from baseline to week 6. Low levels of normalized T-cell clonal expansion were also seen in some nonresponding patients. The antigen specificity of the peripheral T cells that underwent clonal expansion was not determined. In partial responders in the 0.1-3.0 mg/kg groups, normalized peripheral clonal expansion was found to be among the lowest, especially among CD8+ T cells.

Concerning this clone itself: No cognate antigen has been identified for it. The sample holds no much larger clone one base away, and base qualities are not on file.

The trial excluded patients who had a history of autoimmune disease or who were on systemic immunosuppression. Peripheral blood for TCR sequencing was collected from all dose cohorts at baseline, on cycle 4 day 1, and on cycle 7 day 1. Samples came from an open-label, multicenter, first-in-human phase I dose-escalation trial of ivuxolimab. Adults with locally advanced or metastatic melanoma, renal cell, hepatocellular, or head and neck squamous cell carcinoma were enrolled in the trial. CD4+ and CD8+ T cells were sorted separately from peripheral blood before TCR sequencing. Genomic DNA was isolated from the sorted cells so that the TCRbeta CDR3 region could be sequenced. The immunoSEQ Assay was used to sequence the TCRbeta CDR3 regions. In TCRdb, the immuneACCESS table is reduced to in-frame sequences with V and J assigned. These tables do not hold every clone; where another copy was compared, an unresolved V gene accounts for under half, and the others remain unexplained. This sample holds around 71,000 clones; 86% were observed only once. The ten top clones hold around 0.99% of the sample.

The CDR3 numbers 14 residues from cysteine through phenylalanine. Kept here is only the CDR3 DNA, which spans 42 bases and is read in frame from base 1. CDR1 and CDR2 are read off the germline V gene as SGHTA and FQGNSA. V and J are truncated by 2 bases and 7 bases respectively, leaving an intervening sequence of 14 bases. This material consisted of CD4+ or CD8+ T cells sorted from blood, taken in a trial of the OX40 agonist ivuxolimab. The sequence is built from TRBV7-2 and TRBJ1-2; the D gene is perhaps TRBD1, on 5 matching bases. The TCR originated in an adult with an advanced solid tumor such as melanoma, head and neck, liver or kidney cancer. The base sequence is TGTGCCAGCAGCTTAAATCAGGGAGTGAGTGGCTACACCTTC. This sequence encodes CASSLNQGVSGYTF.